The entry below describes one T cell receptor beta chain. Its antigen remains unidentified. This sample stems from a study of shared clonotypes between healthy human individuals. Study results and caveats: Of the naive CD4 clonotypes, approximately 5% were shared across a few donors.

The CDR3 runs 18 residues. Germline lookup yields CDR1 SGHVS and CDR2 FQNEAQ. V trimming: 5 bases; J trimming: 0 bases; junction bases outside the gene matches: 14. It was CD45RO-negative cells, positively selected for CCR7, that made up naive CD8 cells, with terminally differentiated effector memory CD45RA+ cells excluded. Healthy adults negative for HIV, lacking recent acute infections or vaccinations, served as donors. TCRdb keeps only in-frame clones here, not all; method: immunoSEQ multiplex PCR. Altogether under 2,000,000 clones are present, roughly 94% being singletons, with the ten largest covering approximately 1.2%.

This chain joins TRBV7-8 and TRBJ2-3; 7 nucleotides match TRBD2. The receptor's source is a man between 18 and 35 years old in good health. Material: naive CD8+ T cells sorted from blood. CDR3: CASSGHGVFSGSTDTQYF. The CDR3 coding sequence is TGTGCCAGCAGCGGCCATGGGGTGTTTAGCGGGAGCACAGATACGCAGTATTTT.